The sequence of this T cell receptor beta chain was determined in a study of blood T cell repertoires in COVID-19. Study at large: Nucleic acid was either cDNA or gDNA, and it came from T cells, B-cell-depleted T cells, or PBMCs.

Sequencing was performed with immunoSEQ multiplex PCR; in TCRdb, only in-frame clones are kept and a portion is missing. The profile shows over 80,000 clones, roughly 90% of them singletons. V was pared by 3 bases and J by 1 base, with 1 base of the junction left unmatched. The CDR3 consists of 15 residues. CDR1 is KGHDR and CDR2 is SFDVKD in the germline V gene. This TCR came from a man aged 60-69 years with acute or convalescent COVID-19. The sequencing sample was made of peripheral blood. The chain couples TRBV24-1 to TRBJ2-2; 7 positions agree with TRBD1. DNA for the CDR3: TGTGCCACCAGTGATAGGACAGGGAACACCGGGGAGCTGTTTTTT. Protein sequence: CATSDRTGNTGELFF.